This paragraph reports one TCR beta chain. The source of the sample is a study of blood T cell repertoires in COVID-19. About the study: Samples representing acute and convalescent COVID-19 were sourced from the United States, Italy and Spain. PBMCs, B-cell-depleted T cells, or T cells were the source of the cDNA or gDNA that made up the material.

Germline CDR1 and CDR2: SGHDN and FVKESK. With 0 bases removed from V and 2 bases from J, the gap between germline ends came to 26 bases. This CDR3 comprises 21 residues. Authors' methods: Amplifying reference gene primers gave estimates of nucleated cell counts. The table came from immunoSEQ multiplex PCR; TCRdb's copy has only in-frame clones and leaves some out. That table supplies the V and J calls and clone size; D and trimming were determined from the DNA. Of about 70,000 clones listed, 83% are singletons. During active infection, Seattle patients enrolled and were then monitored through disease.

The chain recombines TRBV14 with TRBJ1-3, with D possibly being TRBD1 (5 bases). The clonotype was recovered from a man aged 25 to 40 with COVID-19, enrolled during active disease. Sequencing was carried out using peripheral blood. CDR3 loop: CASSQETRTQGTIMTGNTIYF. The CDR3 nucleotides read TGTGCCAGCAGCCAAGAGACCCGGACGCAGGGTACGATCATGACTGGAAACACCATATATTTT.